The rows below give T cell receptor beta chains drawn from one sample of a study of cytomegalovirus exposure and HLA in healthy donors. TCRdb's copy holds only in-frame clones and misses some; the assay was immunoSEQ multiplex PCR. The table includes 160,000 or so clones, over 60% detected once. The sequencing sample was made of PBMCs. These receptors came from a woman aged 40 to 49 in good health and CMV-seronegative. The CDR3 runs from the conserved cysteine through the conserved F or W. Each record gives: D gene, V gene, CDR3 protein. The D gene is left open where the match is weak.

d_gene: .
v_gene: TRBV4-1
CDR3aa: CASSQGGPRNTIYF

d_gene: .
v_gene: TRBV27
CDR3aa: CASYLGPYTEAFF

d_gene: .
v_gene: TRBV6-1
CDR3aa: CASSEWRQLNTEAFF

d_gene: .
v_gene: TRBV4-2
CDR3aa: CASSSARIMGYTF

d_gene: TRBD1
v_gene: TRBV19
CDR3aa: CASSIVDRVGQPQHF

d_gene: TRBD1
v_gene: TRBV5-1
CDR3aa: CASSSSTGGTGYTF

d_gene: TRBD2
v_gene: TRBV7-7
CDR3aa: CASRRGETQYF

d_gene: TRBD1
v_gene: TRBV6-5
CDR3aa: CASSYLDRGSGYTF

d_gene: .
v_gene: TRBV5-8
CDR3aa: CASSLKWRGNYGYTF

d_gene: .
v_gene: TRBV28
CDR3aa: CASSSPDGFYGYTF

d_gene: TRBD1
v_gene: TRBV7-8
CDR3aa: CASSQGRGSGQPQHF

d_gene: .
v_gene: TRBV13
CDR3aa: CASRRGTAKKGYGYTF

d_gene: .
v_gene: TRBV18
CDR3aa: CASSPPGGGRAGQYF

d_gene: .
v_gene: TRBV5-6
CDR3aa: CASSEWGRSGNTIYF

d_gene: TRBD2
v_gene: TRBV19
CDR3aa: CASSIAGGPGANVLTF

d_gene: .
v_gene: TRBV9
CDR3aa: CASSVQSNTEAFF

d_gene: .
v_gene: TRBV4-1
CDR3aa: CASSQVGRTRNYGYTF

d_gene: .
v_gene: TRBV2
CDR3aa: CASSVDHRTEAFF

d_gene: .
v_gene: TRBV27
CDR3aa: CASSPDPRGTQYF

d_gene: TRBD1
v_gene: TRBV19
CDR3aa: CASIRTGYSNQPQHF

d_gene: .
v_gene: TRBV19
CDR3aa: CASVATGFQPQHF

d_gene: .
v_gene: TRBV5-1
CDR3aa: CASSSGQPYQALHF

d_gene: .
v_gene: TRBV18
CDR3aa: CASSLITDTQYF

d_gene: .
v_gene: TRBV7-2
CDR3aa: CASSLNRASEKLFF

d_gene: .
v_gene: TRBV9
CDR3aa: CASSPRGPRSSNYGYTF

d_gene: TRBD2
v_gene: TRBV18
CDR3aa: CASSPGASGGEETQYF

d_gene: .
v_gene: TRBV10-3
CDR3aa: CAISESWGANEKLFF

d_gene: .
v_gene: TRBV5-1
CDR3aa: CASSWKQGRGNTEAFF

d_gene: .
v_gene: TRBV7-9
CDR3aa: CASSRTANTEAFF

d_gene: TRBD1
v_gene: TRBV29-1
CDR3aa: CSVRDRAMSGTDTQYF

d_gene: TRBD1
v_gene: TRBV29-1
CDR3aa: CSVTGDTGELFF

d_gene: .
v_gene: TRBV7-8
CDR3aa: CASSLTDSPSYEQYF

d_gene: .
v_gene: TRBV6-5
CDR3aa: CASRISAGSYEQYF

d_gene: .
v_gene: TRBV5-1
CDR3aa: CASSLITGYTGELFF

d_gene: TRBD2
v_gene: TRBV5-1
CDR3aa: CASSLEAGGPYEQYF

d_gene: TRBD2
v_gene: TRBV5-1
CDR3aa: CASSFSGGVQETQYF

d_gene: TRBD1
v_gene: TRBV15
CDR3aa: CATSRRGQGVAEAFF

d_gene: .
v_gene: TRBV6-5
CDR3aa: CASSYSGGQANTEAFF

d_gene: TRBD1
v_gene: TRBV6-5
CDR3aa: CASRTGANNQPQHF

d_gene: .
v_gene: TRBV5-6
CDR3aa: CASTKGGAVVEQYF

d_gene: .
v_gene: TRBV4-1
CDR3aa: CASSQDYSIGYGYTF

d_gene: .
v_gene: TRBV11-2
CDR3aa: CASSPIHLSSYNSPLHF

d_gene: TRBD2
v_gene: TRBV5-8
CDR3aa: CASTMTSGGAAIYNEQFF

d_gene: TRBD1
v_gene: TRBV2
CDR3aa: CASSQWDGTAGYTF

d_gene: TRBD2
v_gene: TRBV7-9
CDR3aa: CASSPFSGGPSYNEQFF

d_gene: TRBD1
v_gene: TRBV5-1
CDR3aa: CASSLRSLGQGSLPTNEKLFF

d_gene: .
v_gene: TRBV28
CDR3aa: CASSLWGNDSGYTF

d_gene: TRBD1
v_gene: TRBV19
CDR3aa: CASQTDRGWGYTF

d_gene: .
v_gene: TRBV5-1
CDR3aa: CASSLMSGANEQYF